The present entry profiles one T cell receptor beta chain with its context. Its antigen is still unknown. This record belongs to a study of T cell responses to AZD1222 COVID-19 vaccine. Here immunoSEQ multiplex PCR was the method, and the copy in TCRdb shows in-frame clones only, minus some. The table lists about 110,000 clones, 65% to 85% of them singletons. Study-wide results and limits: The donors showed a predominance of white British ancestry and of females, with possible underestimation of clonal diversity. Just 5 to 7 AZD1222 recipients were seropositive at baseline. The repertoires were collected only after the peak T cell response.

Per germline, CDR1 LGHNA and CDR2 YSLEER. The ends were cut back, 0 bases at V and 3 bases at J, with 20 bases in the middle. The CDR3 runs 18 residues. The input for sequencing was peripheral blood, taken on day 0 of AZD1222 vaccination. The source of this sequence is an adult in good health. The chain couples TRBV4-3 to TRBJ1-2, with TRBD1 as a possible D gene (6 bases). CDR3 sequence reads: CASSQDLIGQPSYYGYTF. CDR3 sequence (DNA): TGCGCCAGCAGCCAAGATCTAATCGGACAGCCTTCCTACTATGGCTACACCTTC.